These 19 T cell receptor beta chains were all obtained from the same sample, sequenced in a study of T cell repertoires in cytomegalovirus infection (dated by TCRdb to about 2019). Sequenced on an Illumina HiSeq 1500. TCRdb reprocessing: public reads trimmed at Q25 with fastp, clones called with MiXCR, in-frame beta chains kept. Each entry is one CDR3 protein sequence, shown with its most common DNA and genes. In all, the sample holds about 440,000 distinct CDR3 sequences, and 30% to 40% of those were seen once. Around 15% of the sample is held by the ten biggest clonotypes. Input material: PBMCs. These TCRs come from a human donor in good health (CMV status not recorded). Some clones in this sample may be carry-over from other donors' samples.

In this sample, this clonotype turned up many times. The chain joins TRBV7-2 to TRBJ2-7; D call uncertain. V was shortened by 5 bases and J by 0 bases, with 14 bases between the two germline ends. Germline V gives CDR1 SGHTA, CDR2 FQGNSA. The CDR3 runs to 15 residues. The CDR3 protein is CASSLSGLSSYEQYF. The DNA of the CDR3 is TGTGCCAGCAGCCTCTCCGGGCTCTCCTCCTACGAGCAGTACTTC.

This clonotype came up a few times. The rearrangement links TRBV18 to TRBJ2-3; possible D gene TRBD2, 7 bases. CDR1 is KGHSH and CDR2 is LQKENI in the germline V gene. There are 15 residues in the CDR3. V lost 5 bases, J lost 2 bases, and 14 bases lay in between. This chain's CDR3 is CASSSVGGPTDTQYF. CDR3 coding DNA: TGTGCCAGCTCATCCGTCGGGGGGCCCACAGATACGCAGTATTTT.

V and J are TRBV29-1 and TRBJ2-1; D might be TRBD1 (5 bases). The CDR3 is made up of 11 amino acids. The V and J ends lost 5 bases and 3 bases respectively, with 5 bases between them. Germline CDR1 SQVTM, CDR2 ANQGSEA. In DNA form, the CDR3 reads TGCAGCGTTCAGGGCTACAATGAGCAGTTCTTC. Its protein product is CSVQGYNEQFF.

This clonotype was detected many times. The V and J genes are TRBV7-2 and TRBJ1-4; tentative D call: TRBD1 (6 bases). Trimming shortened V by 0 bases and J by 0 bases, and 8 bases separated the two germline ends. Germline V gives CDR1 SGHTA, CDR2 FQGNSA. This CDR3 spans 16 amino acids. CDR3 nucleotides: TGTGCCAGCAGCTTAGCAAGACAGGCAACTAATGAAAAACTGTTTTTT. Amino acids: CASSLARQATNEKLFF.

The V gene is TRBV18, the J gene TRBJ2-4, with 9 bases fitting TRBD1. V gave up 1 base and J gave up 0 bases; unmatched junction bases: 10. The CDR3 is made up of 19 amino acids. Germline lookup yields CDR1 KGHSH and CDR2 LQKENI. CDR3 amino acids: CASSPLIQQGALAKNIQYF. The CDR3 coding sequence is TGTGCCAGCTCACCACTTATTCAACAGGGGGCCCTAGCCAAAAACATTCAGTACTTC.

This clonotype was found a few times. CDR3 sequence: CASSQSKGVQRRGREYNSPLHF. The CDR3 region has the DNA TGCGCCAGCAGTCAATCGAAGGGGGTCCAACGCAGGGGGCGTGAATATAATTCACCCCTCCACTTT. The V call is TRBV23-1, the J call TRBJ1-6; 8 bases are shared with TRBD1. TRBV23-1 qualifies as an ORF whose function is uncertain. This CDR3 is built from 22 residues. The J segment lost 4 bases and the V segment lost 0 bases, leaving 20 bases of the junction unmatched.

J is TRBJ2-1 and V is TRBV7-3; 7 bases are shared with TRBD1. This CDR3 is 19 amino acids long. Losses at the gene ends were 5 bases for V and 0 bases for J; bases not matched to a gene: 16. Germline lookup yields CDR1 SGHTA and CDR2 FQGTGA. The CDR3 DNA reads TGTGCCAGCAGCCTAGCTAAGGACAGGACGGGAAGCTCCTACAATGAGCAGTTCTTC. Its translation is CASSLAKDRTGSSYNEQFF.

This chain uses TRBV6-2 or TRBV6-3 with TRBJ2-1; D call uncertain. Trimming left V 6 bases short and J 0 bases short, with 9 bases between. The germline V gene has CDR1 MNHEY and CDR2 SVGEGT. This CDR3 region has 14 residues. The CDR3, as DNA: TGTGCCAGCAGGTACACAGACTCCTACAATGAGCAGTTCTTC. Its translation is CASRYTDSYNEQFF.

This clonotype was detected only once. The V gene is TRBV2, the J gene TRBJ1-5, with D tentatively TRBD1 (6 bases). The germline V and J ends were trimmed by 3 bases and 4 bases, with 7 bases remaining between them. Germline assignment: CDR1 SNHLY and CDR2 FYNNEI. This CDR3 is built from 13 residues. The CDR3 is CASSERGNQPQHF. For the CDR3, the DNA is TGTGCCAGCAGTGAGAGGGGGAATCAGCCCCAGCATTTT.

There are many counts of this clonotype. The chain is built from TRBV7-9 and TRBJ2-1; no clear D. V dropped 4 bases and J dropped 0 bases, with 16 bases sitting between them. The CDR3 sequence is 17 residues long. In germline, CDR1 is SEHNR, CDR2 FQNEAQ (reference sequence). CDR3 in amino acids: CASSSSGSASSYNEQFF. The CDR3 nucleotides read TGTGCCAGCAGCTCTTCTGGGTCGGCAAGCTCCTACAATGAGCAGTTCTTC.

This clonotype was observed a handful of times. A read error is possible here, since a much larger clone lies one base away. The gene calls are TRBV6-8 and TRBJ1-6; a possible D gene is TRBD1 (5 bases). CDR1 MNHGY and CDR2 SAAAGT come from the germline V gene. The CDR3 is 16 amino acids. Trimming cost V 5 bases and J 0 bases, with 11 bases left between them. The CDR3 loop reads CASSRQKSSYNSPLHF. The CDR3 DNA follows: TGTGCCAGCAGTAGACAGAAGAGCTCCTATAATTCACCCCTCCACTTT.

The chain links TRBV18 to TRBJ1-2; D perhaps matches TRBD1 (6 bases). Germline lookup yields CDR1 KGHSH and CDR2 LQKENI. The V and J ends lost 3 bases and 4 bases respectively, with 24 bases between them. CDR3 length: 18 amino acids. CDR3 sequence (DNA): TGTGCCAGCTCACCTAGGGACATCCCATCAACTACTAGCTATGGCTACACCTTC. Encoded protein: CASSPRDIPSTTSYGYTF.

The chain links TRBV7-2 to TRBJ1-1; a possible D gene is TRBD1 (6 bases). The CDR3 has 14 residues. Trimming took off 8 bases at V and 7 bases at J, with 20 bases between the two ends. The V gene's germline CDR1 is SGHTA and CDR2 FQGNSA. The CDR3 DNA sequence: TGTGCCAGCGGGTGGGGGCCGGGGCACAATGAAGCTTTCTTT. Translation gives CASGWGPGHNEAFF. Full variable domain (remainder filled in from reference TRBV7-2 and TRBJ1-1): GAGVSQSPSNKVTEKGKDVELRCDPISGHTALYWYRQSLGQGLEFLIYFQGNSAPDKSGLPSDRFSAERTGGSVSTLTIQRTQQEDSAVYLCASGWGPGHNEAFFGQGTRLTVV.

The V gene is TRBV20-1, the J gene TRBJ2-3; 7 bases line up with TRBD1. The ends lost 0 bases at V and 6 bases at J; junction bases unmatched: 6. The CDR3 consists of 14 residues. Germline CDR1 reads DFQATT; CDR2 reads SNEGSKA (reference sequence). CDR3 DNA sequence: TGCAGTGCTAGAGATCCCGACAGGGTTGATACGCAGTATTTT. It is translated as CSARDPDRVDTQYF.

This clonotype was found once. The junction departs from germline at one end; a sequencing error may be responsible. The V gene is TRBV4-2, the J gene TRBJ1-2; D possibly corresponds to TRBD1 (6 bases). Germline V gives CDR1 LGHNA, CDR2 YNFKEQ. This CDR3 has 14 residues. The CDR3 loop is CASSRDTGFMGYSF. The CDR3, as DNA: TGTGCCAGCAGCCGTGATACAGGGTTTATGGGCTACAGCTTC.

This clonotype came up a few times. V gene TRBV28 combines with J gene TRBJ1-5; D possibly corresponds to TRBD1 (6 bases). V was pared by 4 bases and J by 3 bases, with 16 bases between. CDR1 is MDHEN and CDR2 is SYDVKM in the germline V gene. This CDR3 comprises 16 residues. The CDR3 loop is CASSSQGPLDNQPQHF. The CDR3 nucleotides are TGTGCCAGCAGTTCCCAGGGGCCACTGGACAATCAGCCCCAGCATTTT. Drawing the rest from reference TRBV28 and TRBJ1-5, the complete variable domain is DVKVTQSSRYLVKRTGEKVFLECVQDMDHENMFWYRQDPGLGLRLIYFSYDVKMKEKGDIPEGYSVSREKKERFSLILESASTNQTSMYLCASSSQGPLDNQPQHFGDGTRLSIL.

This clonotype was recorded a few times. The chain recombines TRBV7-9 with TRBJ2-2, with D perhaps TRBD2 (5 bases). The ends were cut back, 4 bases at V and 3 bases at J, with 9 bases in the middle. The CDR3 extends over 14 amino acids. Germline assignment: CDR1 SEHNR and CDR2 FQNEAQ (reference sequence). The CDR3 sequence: CASSSDWDTGELFF. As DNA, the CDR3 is TGTGCCAGCAGCTCGGACTGGGACACCGGGGAGCTGTTTTTT. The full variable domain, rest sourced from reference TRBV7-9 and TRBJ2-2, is DTGVSQNPRHKITKRGQNVTFRCDPISEHNRLYWYRQTLGQGPEFLTYFQNEAQLEKSRLLSDRFSAERPKGSFSTLEIQRTEQGDSAMYLCASSSDWDTGELFFGEGSRLTVL.

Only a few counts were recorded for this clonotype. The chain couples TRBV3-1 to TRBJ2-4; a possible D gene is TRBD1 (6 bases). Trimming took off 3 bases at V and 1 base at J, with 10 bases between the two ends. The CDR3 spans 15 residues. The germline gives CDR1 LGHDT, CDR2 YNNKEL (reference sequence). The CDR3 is CASSHIRGAKNIQYF. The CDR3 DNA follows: TGTGCCAGCAGCCATATAAGGGGGGCCAAAAACATTCAGTACTTC.

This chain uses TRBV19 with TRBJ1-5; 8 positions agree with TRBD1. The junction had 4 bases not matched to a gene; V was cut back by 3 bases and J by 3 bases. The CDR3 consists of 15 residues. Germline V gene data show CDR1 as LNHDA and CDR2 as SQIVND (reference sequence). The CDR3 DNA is TGTGCCAGTAGTATGGGGACAGGTCCCAATCAGCCCCAGCATTTT. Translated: CASSMGTGPNQPQHF.